This T cell receptor beta chain originates from a study of T cell responses to AZD1222 COVID-19 vaccine. Clones were sequenced by immunoSEQ multiplex PCR, and TCRdb holds only the in-frame ones, with some missing. The profile shows about 130,000 clones, over 90% of them singletons. CDR1 is SQVTM, CDR2 ANQGSEA, per germline. Trimming took off 3 bases at V and 4 bases at J, with 6 bases between the two ends. The CDR3 is made up of 11 amino acids. As to this clone: Its antigen remains unidentified.

Whole-study findings and limits: Nearly half of spike-specific TCRs reportedly target variant regions that are unmutated in the B.1.351 and B.1.1.7 variants.

The starting material was peripheral blood, obtained on day 0 of AZD1222 vaccination. The TCR originated in an adult in good health. V and J are TRBV29-1 and TRBJ1-1, with a weak D call TRBD1 (6 bases). The CDR3 spells CSVDRGTEAFF. The CDR3 bases are TGCAGCGTTGACAGGGGCACTGAAGCTTTCTTT.